What follows are 13 T cell receptor beta chains derived from one specimen sequenced in a study of Ad26.COV2.S vaccination and SARS-CoV-2 variants. Clones were read by immunoSEQ multiplex PCR, and TCRdb kept only the in-frame ones, dropping some. The repertoire holds about 280,000 clones, over 75% seen once, with around 3% in the top ten. Noted treatment: some 19 received Ad26.COV2.S at low or high dose, single or two shots; about 5 received placebo; per-sample allocation not given. Sample collection was performed on day 63 after the first vaccine or placebo injection. Specimen: peripheral blood, collected in a trial of Ad26.COV2.S vaccine versus placebo. The receptors stem from a person between 18 and 60 years old who received the Ad26.COV2.S COVID-19 vaccine or a placebo.

This clone showed up just once. V usage is TRBV5-8 and J usage is TRBJ2-7; D not certain. The ends were cut back, 1 base at V and 4 bases at J, with 6 bases in the middle. The CDR3 totals 12 residues. Germline V gene sequence: CDR1 SGHTS, CDR2 YDEGEE. CDR3 sequence reads: CASSLLGYEQYF. The CDR3, as DNA: TGTGCCAGCAGCTTGTTGGGGTACGAGCAGTACTTC.

The rearrangement links TRBV6-2 or TRBV6-3 to TRBJ2-7; 7 nucleotides line up with TRBD2. CDR1 and CDR2 from the germline V gene are MNHEY and SVGEGT. V lost 5 bases and J lost 9; bases outside the gene matches: 13. This CDR3 contains 14 residues. The CDR3 reads CASSKDRDYILQYF. The CDR3 coding sequence is TGTGCCAGCAGTAAAGACCGGGACTATATTCTGCAGTACTTC.

V and J are TRBV2 and TRBJ1-5; the D is unclear. Germline loops: CDR1 SNHLY, CDR2 FYNNEI. Between the trimmed V and J ends, which lost 5 bases and 7 bases, there was a span of 15 bases. There are 14 residues in the CDR3. The CDR3 reads CASSKNPLGQPQHF. In DNA, the CDR3 is TGTGCCAGCAGTAAGAACCCTTTGGGACAGCCCCAGCATTTT.

The V and J genes are TRBV3-1 (or the pseudogene TRBV3-2) and TRBJ2-2; D could derive from TRBD1 or TRBD2 (5 bases each). Looked up from germline, CDR1 is LGHDT and CDR2 is YNNKEL (reference sequence). CDR3 length equals 15 residues. The V end was cut by 0 bases, the J end by 3 bases, with 8 bases between. The CDR3 DNA sequence: TGTGCCAGCAGCCAAGACGGGGCATACACCGGGGAGCTGTTTTTT. It encodes CASSQDGAYTGELFF.

The chain is built from TRBV18 and TRBJ1-1; D is ambiguous. Germline CDR1 reads KGHSH; CDR2 reads LQKENI. The CDR3 spans 14 residues. V lost 2 bases and J 4 bases, leaving 11 bases between the germline ends. The CDR3 is CASSPEHSGTEAFF. The CDR3 coding sequence is TGTGCCAGCTCACCAGAGCACAGTGGCACTGAAGCTTTCTTT.

This clone appeared once. As DNA, the CDR3 is TGTGCCAGCAGCTCGACGGGATCGAACACTGAAGCTTTCTTT. It yields the protein CASSSTGSNTEAFF. This rearrangement joins TRBV5-4 to TRBJ1-1; D not certain. The CDR3 length is 14 residues. Germline CDR1 is SGHNT and CDR2 is YYREEE (reference sequence). V lost 3 bases and J 1 base, leaving 10 bases between the germline ends.

The chain couples TRBV6-5 to TRBJ2-2, with D unclear. The V end lost 7 bases, the J end lost 0 bases, and 9 bases lay between the germline ends. Germline V gene sequence: CDR1 MNHEY, CDR2 SVGAGI. This CDR3 is 14 amino acids long. This chain's CDR3 is CASNFLANTGELFF. CDR3 bases: TGTGCCAGCAATTTTCTAGCGAACACCGGGGAGCTGTTTTTT.

Note on this clone: Other DNA sequences in the sample encode the same CDR3. The CDR3: CASSPARDGYGYTF. CDR3 sequence (DNA): TGTGCCAGCTCACCGGCCCGGGACGGCTATGGCTACACCTTC. The chain has TRBV18 and TRBJ1-2; possibly TRBD1 for D (5 bases). The V and J ends lost 3 bases and 4 bases respectively, with 12 bases between them. CDR1 KGHSH and CDR2 LQKENI come from the germline V gene. The CDR3 loop spans 14 amino acids.

This clone was observed a handful of times. The rearrangement uses TRBV3-1 (or the pseudogene TRBV3-2) and TRBJ1-5; D gene uncertain. The length of the CDR3 is 12 residues. CDR1 LGHDT and CDR2 YNNKEL come from the germline V gene (reference sequence). The V end lost 5 bases, the J end lost 5 bases, and 7 bases lay between the germline ends. In nucleotides, the CDR3 is TGTGCCAGCAGCTCTCCGGATCAGCCCCAGCATTTT. This codes for CASSSPDQPQHF.

The J gene is TRBJ1-1, the V gene TRBV19, with no clear D. Trimming cost V 1 base and J 4 bases, with 16 bases left between them. The CDR3 consists of 16 residues. Germline CDR1 is LNHDA and CDR2 is SQIVND (reference sequence). The CDR3 DNA is TGTGCCAGTAGTATAGGGAGGAAGAGGTTCAGCACTGAAGCTTTCTTT. Protein sequence: CASSIGRKRFSTEAFF.

V usage is TRBV10-3 and J usage is TRBJ1-2, with a possible D match to TRBD1 (6 bases). V lost 1 base and J lost 4, with 19 bases in between. The CDR3 spans 17 residues. Per germline, CDR1 ENHRY and CDR2 SYGVKD. The CDR3 region is CAISEWEQGRFRYGYTF. DNA of the CDR3: TGTGCCATCAGTGAGTGGGAACAGGGAAGGTTCCGCTATGGCTACACCTTC.

The rearrangement uses TRBV19 and TRBJ1-5, with 9 bases identical to TRBD1. Germline V gene data show CDR1 as LNHDA and CDR2 as SQIVND (reference sequence). J lost 2 bases, V lost 8 bases, and 10 bases had no gene match. The CDR3 length is 16 residues. The CDR3, as DNA: TGTGCCAGTTCCGGGACAGGGTCGTCTGGCAATCAGCCCCAGCATTTT. Its protein is CASSGTGSSGNQPQHF.

The V call is TRBV18, the J call TRBJ2-1; D possibly corresponds to TRBD2 (5 bases). This CDR3 has 14 residues. CDR1 KGHSH and CDR2 LQKENI come from the germline V gene. The germline V and J ends were trimmed by 5 bases and 5 bases, with 13 bases remaining between them. DNA for the CDR3: TGTGCCAGCTCAGGTCCCGGGATAAACAATGAGCAGTTCTTC. The encoded protein is CASSGPGINNEQFF.